The sequence of this T cell receptor (beta chain) was determined in a study of blood T cell repertoires in COVID-19. This study enrolled people aged 18 to 89 from about 24 US geographic areas. Germline CDR1 and CDR2: SGHRS and YFSETQ. The CDR3 is made up of 15 amino acids. V was pared by 3 bases and J by 1 base, with 13 bases between. The table came from immunoSEQ multiplex PCR; TCRdb's copy has only in-frame clones and leaves some out. Seen here are hundreds of thousands of clones, roughly nine tenths observed once, and the top ten hold roughly 2.5%. This receptor was obtained from a woman between 18 and 29 years old who had recovered from COVID-19. Sequenced sample: PBMCs or T cells enriched from blood (not recorded which). This sequence joins TRBV5-1 and TRBJ1-1, with D perhaps TRBD1 (5 bases). As DNA, the CDR3 is TGCGCCAGCAGCTCCGGCGGGGCGGGGAACACTGAAGCTTTCTTT. This gives the protein CASSSGGAGNTEAFF.